The clone carrying this TCR beta chain was observed a single time. Its antigen remains unknown. Primers included in the PCR were 60 Vbeta and 13 Jbeta primers. The data were produced by immunoSEQ multiplex PCR, yet TCRdb's version contains in-frame clones alone and is incomplete. The table includes approximately 190,000 clones, about 85% detected once. These data come from a study of cytomegalovirus exposure and HLA in healthy donors. Notes on the study in general: One variant, a missense change in DCLRE1C, was linked in a later analysis to TCR beta V- and J-gene trimming.

The CDR3 runs to 16 residues. CDR1 and CDR2 (germline): ENHRY, SYGVKD. V was pared by 0 bases and J by 5 bases, with 16 bases between. The chain uses TRBV10-3 and TRBJ1-2; perhaps TRBD1 as D (5 bases). The clonotype was recovered from a man aged 45-65 years in good health and CMV-seronegative. Sequenced input: PBMCs. Here the CDR3 DNA reads TGTGCCATCAGTGAGTCCGTGGCAGGGCGACCTTATGGCTACACCTTC. It is translated as CAISESVAGRPYGYTF.